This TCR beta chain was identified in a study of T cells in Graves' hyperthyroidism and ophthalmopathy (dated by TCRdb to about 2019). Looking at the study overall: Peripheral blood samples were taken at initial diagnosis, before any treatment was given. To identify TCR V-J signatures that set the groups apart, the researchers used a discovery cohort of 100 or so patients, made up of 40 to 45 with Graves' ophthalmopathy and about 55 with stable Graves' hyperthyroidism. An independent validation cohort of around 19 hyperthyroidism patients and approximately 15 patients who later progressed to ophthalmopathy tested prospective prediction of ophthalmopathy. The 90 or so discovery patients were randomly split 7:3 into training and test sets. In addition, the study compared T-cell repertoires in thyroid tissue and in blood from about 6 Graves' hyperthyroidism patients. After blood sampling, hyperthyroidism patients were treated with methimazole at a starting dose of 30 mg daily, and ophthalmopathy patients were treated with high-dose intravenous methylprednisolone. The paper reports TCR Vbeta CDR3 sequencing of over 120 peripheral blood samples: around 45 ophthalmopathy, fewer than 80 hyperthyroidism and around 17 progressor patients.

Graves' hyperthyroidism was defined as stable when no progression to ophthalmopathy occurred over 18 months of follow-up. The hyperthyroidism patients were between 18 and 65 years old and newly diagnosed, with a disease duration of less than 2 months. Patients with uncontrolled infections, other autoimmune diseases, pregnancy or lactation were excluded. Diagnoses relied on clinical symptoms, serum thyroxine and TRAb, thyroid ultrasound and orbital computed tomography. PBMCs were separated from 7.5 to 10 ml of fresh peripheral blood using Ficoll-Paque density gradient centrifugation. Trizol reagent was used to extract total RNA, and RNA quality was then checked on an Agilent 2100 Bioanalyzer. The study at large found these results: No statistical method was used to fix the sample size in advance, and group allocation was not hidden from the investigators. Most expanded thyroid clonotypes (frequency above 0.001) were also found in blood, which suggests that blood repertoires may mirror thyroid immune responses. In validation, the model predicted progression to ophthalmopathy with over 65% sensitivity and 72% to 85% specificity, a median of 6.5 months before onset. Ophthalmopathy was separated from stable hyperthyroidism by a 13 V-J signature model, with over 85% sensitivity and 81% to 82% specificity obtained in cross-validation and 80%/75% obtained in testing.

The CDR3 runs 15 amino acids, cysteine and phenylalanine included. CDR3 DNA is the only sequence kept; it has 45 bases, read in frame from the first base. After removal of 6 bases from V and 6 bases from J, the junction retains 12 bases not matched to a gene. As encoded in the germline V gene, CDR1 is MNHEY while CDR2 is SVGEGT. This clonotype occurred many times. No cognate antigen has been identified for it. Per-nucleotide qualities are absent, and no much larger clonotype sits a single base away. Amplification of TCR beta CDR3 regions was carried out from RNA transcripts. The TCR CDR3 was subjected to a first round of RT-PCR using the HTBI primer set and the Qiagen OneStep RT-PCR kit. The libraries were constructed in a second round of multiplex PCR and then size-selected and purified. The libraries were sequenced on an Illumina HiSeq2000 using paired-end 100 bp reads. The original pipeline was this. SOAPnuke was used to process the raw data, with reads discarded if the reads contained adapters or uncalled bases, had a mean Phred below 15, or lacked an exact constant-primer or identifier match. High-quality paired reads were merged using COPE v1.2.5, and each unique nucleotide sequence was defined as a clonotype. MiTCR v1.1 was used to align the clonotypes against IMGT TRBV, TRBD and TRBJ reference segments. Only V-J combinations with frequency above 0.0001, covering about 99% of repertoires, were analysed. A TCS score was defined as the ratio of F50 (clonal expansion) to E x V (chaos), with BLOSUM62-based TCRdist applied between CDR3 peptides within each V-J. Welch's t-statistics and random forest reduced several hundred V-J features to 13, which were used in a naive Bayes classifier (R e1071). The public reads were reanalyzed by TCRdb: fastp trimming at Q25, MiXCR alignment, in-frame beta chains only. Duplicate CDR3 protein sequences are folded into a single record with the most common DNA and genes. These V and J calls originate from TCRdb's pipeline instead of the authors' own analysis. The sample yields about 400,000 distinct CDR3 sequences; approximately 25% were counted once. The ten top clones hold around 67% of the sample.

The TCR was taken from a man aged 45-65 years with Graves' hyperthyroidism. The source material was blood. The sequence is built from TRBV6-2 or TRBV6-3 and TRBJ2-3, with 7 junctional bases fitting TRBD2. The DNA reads TGTGCCAGCAGCGACGGGACTACCCCCCCGGATACGCAGTATTTT. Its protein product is CASSDGTTPPDTQYF.